The clone carrying this T cell receptor (beta chain) came up a few times. As it was prepared, the TCRbeta library received unique molecular identifiers. TCRdb fed the PCR reads into MiXCR, producing one record per CDR3 protein. The sample consists of approximately 500,000 distinct CDR3 sequences, 25% to 30% of them appearing once. The data stem from a study of T-cell reconstitution after alpha-beta-depleted transplantation in children. Germline CDR1 is SGHRS and CDR2 is YFSETQ. V dropped 2 bases and J dropped 6 bases, with 15 bases sitting between them. This CDR3 region has 14 residues. The gene calls are TRBV5-1 and TRBJ2-7; perhaps TRBD1 as D (6 bases). The TCR sequence derives from a boy younger than two with Wiskott-Aldrich syndrome, due to receive a stem cell transplant. Sequencing was performed on PBMCs, taken before TCRalphabeta/CD19-depleted stem cell transplant. The CDR3 bases are TGCGCCAGCAGCTTATTACAGGGAACTTTCGAGCAGTACTTC. This codes for CASSLLQGTFEQYF.